This T cell receptor beta chain was found in a study of OX40 agonist ivuxolimab in advanced cancers. General observations from the study: CD4+ and CD8+ blood T cells expanded clonally by week 6 at 0.1 to 3.0 mg/kg.

Germline trimming cut 4 bases from V and 6 bases from J; bases unmatched to any gene: 16. Per germline, CDR1 SGHKS and CDR2 YYEKEE (reference sequence). This CDR3 is built from 17 residues. Sequenced by immunoSEQ multiplex PCR; TCRdb stores in-frame clones only, minus some. The sample shows some 51,000 clones, about 77% of them seen only once. To note about this clone: The target antigen is unknown.

The source material was CD4+ or CD8+ T cells sorted from blood, sampled in a trial of the OX40 agonist ivuxolimab. The gene calls are TRBV5-5 and TRBJ1-1; 9 bases are shared with TRBD1. The source is an adult with an advanced solid tumor such as melanoma, head and neck, liver or kidney cancer. The CDR3 DNA is TGTGCCAGCAGCCCCGGGACAGGGAGGGTGGGAAAACCTGAAGCTTTCTTT. The encoded protein is CASSPGTGRVGKPEAFF.